The 28 T cell receptor beta chains in this list originate from one sample, sequenced in a study of cytomegalovirus exposure and HLA in healthy donors. Researchers ran the PCR with 60 Vbeta and 13 Jbeta primers. The table came from immunoSEQ multiplex PCR; TCRdb's copy has only in-frame clones and leaves some out. Counted here are about 94,000 clones, around three fifths occurring once; the ten biggest clones make up 3.5% to 4.5%. Sequenced: PBMCs. These receptors came from a young man in good health and CMV-seronegative.

The gene calls are TRBV5-1 and TRBJ2-2, with TRBD2 identical over 12 bases. CDR1 SGHRS and CDR2 YFSETQ come from the germline V gene. The CDR3 has 16 residues. Unmatched junction bases numbered 7, after V lost 4 bases and J lost 6 bases. CDR3 protein: CASSTWTSGIPGELFF. CDR3 nucleotides: TGCGCCAGCAGCACCTGGACTAGCGGGATTCCCGGGGAGCTGTTTTTT.

This chain links TRBV9 with TRBJ2-7; no definite D call. The CDR3 has 14 residues. Trimming took 3 bases from V and 3 from J, leaving 13 bases between them. Germline V gene data show CDR1 as SGDLS and CDR2 as YYNGEE. This CDR3 reads CASSAAYRSYEQYF. CDR3 nucleotide sequence: TGTGCCAGCAGCGCAGCGTATAGGAGCTACGAGCAGTACTTC.

The rearrangement links TRBV6-1 to TRBJ2-3; TRBD1 aligns across 12 bases. Per germline, CDR1 MNHNS and CDR2 SASEGT. The length of the CDR3 is 19 residues. Unmatched junction bases numbered 14, after V lost 3 bases and J lost 4 bases. The CDR3 here is CASSEGWGQGAGDADTQYF. CDR3 coding DNA: TGTGCCAGCAGTGAGGGTTGGGGACAGGGGGCGGGTGACGCAGATACGCAGTATTTT.

The V and J genes are TRBV7-9 and TRBJ2-2, with 8 positions matching TRBD1. CDR3 length: 15 amino acids. CDR1 SEHNR and CDR2 FQNEAQ come from the germline V gene (reference sequence). V trimming: 3 bases; J trimming: 6 bases; junction bases outside the gene matches: 6. CDR3 sequence (DNA): TGTGCCAGCAGCTTTCGCAGGGGGCTTTCCGGGGAGCTGTTTTTT. It encodes CASSFRRGLSGELFF.

The J gene is TRBJ2-7, the V gene TRBV18; 10 bases match TRBD2. The junction had 13 bases not matched to a gene; V was cut back by 10 bases and J by 7 bases. CDR3 length equals 14 residues. CDR1 is KGHSH and CDR2 is LQKENI in the germline V gene. CDR3 protein: CATHGLAGDREQYF. In nucleotides, the CDR3 is TGTGCCACCCACGGCCTAGCGGGAGACCGGGAGCAGTACTTC.

This chain uses TRBV30 with TRBJ2-1; TRBD1 is a possible D gene (6 bases). The CDR3 is 18 amino acids. V lost 5 bases and J 0 bases, leaving 23 bases between the germline ends. Germline V CDR1 and CDR2: GTSNPN, SVGIG (reference sequence). The DNA for the CDR3 is TGTGCCTGGGACCGGGACACTCGTATCCTTAGCTCCTACAATGAGCAGTTCTTC. This encodes CAWDRDTRILSSYNEQFF. The full variable domain, in which reference TRBV30 and TRBJ2-1 provide the parts outside the CDR3, is SQTIHQWPATLVQPVGSPLSLECTVEGTSNPNLYWYRQAAGRGLQLLFYSVGIGQISSEVPQNLSASRPQDRQFILSSKKLLLSDSGFYLCAWDRDTRILSSYNEQFFGPGTRLTVL.

The V gene is TRBV2, the J gene TRBJ2-1; 7 bases are a match to TRBD1. With V trimmed by 3 bases and J by 6 bases, 5 bases remained unmatched. Germline V gives CDR1 SNHLY, CDR2 FYNNEI. The CDR3 contains 14 residues. The CDR3 DNA follows: TGTGCCAGCAGTGATCGGGCAGGGGGCAATGAGCAGTTCTTC. It translates to CASSDRAGGNEQFF.

The genes are TRBV7-2 and TRBJ2-5, with D perhaps TRBD1 (6 bases). The germline gives CDR1 SGHTA, CDR2 FQGNSA. Trimming shortened V by 1 base and J by 4 bases, and 16 bases separated the two germline ends. The CDR3 extends over 16 amino acids. The CDR3, as DNA: TGTGCCAGCAGCTTAGGAATGAGACAGGAAGGAGAGACCCAGTACTTC. Its protein product is CASSLGMRQEGETQYF. Full variable domain (outside the CDR3, taken from reference TRBV7-2 and TRBJ2-5): GAGVSQSPSNKVTEKGKDVELRCDPISGHTALYWYRQSLGQGLEFLIYFQGNSAPDKSGLPSDRFSAERTGGSVSTLTIQRTQQEDSAVYLCASSLGMRQEGETQYFGPGTRLLVL.

V and J are TRBV4-2 and TRBJ2-5, with 11 nucleotides matching TRBD1. Germline loops: CDR1 LGHNA, CDR2 YNFKEQ. J lost 4 bases, V lost 4 bases, and 2 bases had no gene match. CDR3 size: 14 residues. CDR3 residues: CASSPGTGGETQYF. The DNA for the CDR3 is TGTGCCAGCAGCCCCGGGACAGGGGGAGAGACCCAGTACTTC.

This clone has more than one count but fewer than ten. V is TRBV5-1 and J is TRBJ1-6, with D uncertain. Germline values: CDR1 SGHRS, CDR2 YFSETQ. The CDR3 is 17 residues long. The V end lost 6 bases, the J end lost 10 bases, and 26 bases lay between the germline ends. The CDR3 protein is CASTLAGAFPNRSPLHF. CDR3 DNA sequence: TGCGCCAGCACCCTGGCAGGTGCCTTCCCCAACAGATCACCCCTCCACTTT.

The chain is built from TRBV5-1 and TRBJ2-3; tentatively, D is TRBD1 (6 bases). The CDR3 length is 15 residues. Germline CDR1 is SGHRS and CDR2 is YFSETQ. Trimming stripped 3 bases from V and 6 bases from J, with 17 bases between. Here the CDR3 reads CASSSPGQFLDTQYF. CDR3 DNA: TGCGCCAGCAGCTCCCCAGGACAGTTTTTGGATACGCAGTATTTT.

This chain joins TRBV7-8 and TRBJ1-2; 11 bases map to TRBD1. Germline loops: CDR1 SGHVS, CDR2 FQNEAQ. Germline trimming cut 3 bases from V and 4 bases from J; bases unmatched to any gene: 4. CDR3 length: 15 residues. CDR3 loop: CASSLGTGGRYGYTF. In nucleotides, the CDR3 is TGTGCCAGCAGCTTGGGGACAGGGGGACGCTATGGCTACACCTTC.

This clone was observed a few times. The chain recombines TRBV5-5 with TRBJ1-5; a possible D gene is TRBD1 (6 bases). Trimming took 0 bases from V and 3 from J, leaving 13 bases between them. CDR1 is SGHKS and CDR2 is YYEKEE in the germline V gene (reference sequence). This CDR3 spans 16 amino acids. CDR3 DNA sequence: TGTGCCAGCAGCTTGGAGGGACAAAGGGACAATCAGCCCCAGCATTTT. It is translated as CASSLEGQRDNQPQHF. Full variable domain (rest looked up from reference TRBV5-5 and TRBJ1-5): DAGVTQSPTHLIKTRGQQVTLRCSPISGHKSVSWYQQVLGQGPQFIFQYYEKEERGRGNFPDRFSARQFPNYSSELNVNALLLGDSALYLCASSLEGQRDNQPQHFGDGTRLSIL.

CDR3 residues: CASSLAGVSREQYF. CDR3 DNA: TGTGCCAGTAGTTTAGCGGGAGTGTCGCGGGAGCAGTACTTC. This chain joins TRBV19 and TRBJ2-7, with 9 nucleotides matching TRBD2. The CDR3 is 14 residues long. Per the germline V gene, CDR1 is LNHDA and CDR2 is SQIVND (reference sequence). V lost 5 bases, J lost 7 bases, and 9 bases stayed unmatched. Drawing the rest from reference TRBV19 and TRBJ2-7, the complete variable domain is DGGITQSPKYLFRKEGQNVTLSCEQNLNHDAMYWYRQDPGQGLRLIYYSQIVNDFQKGDIAEGYSVSREKKESFPLTVTSAQKNPTAFYLCASSLAGVSREQYFGPGTRLTVT.

V is TRBV4-1 and J is TRBJ2-3; the match to TRBD1 covers 7 bases. The CDR3 contains 18 residues. Per the germline V gene, CDR1 is MGHRA and CDR2 is YSYEKL. The V segment lost 4 bases and the J segment 0 bases; nucleotides outside the gene matches: 13. DNA for the CDR3: TGCGCCAGCAGCCGGGGATACACTGGGACAGCTAGCACAGATACGCAGTATTTT. Translated, it gives CASSRGYTGTASTDTQYF.

This clone was detected only once. The V gene is TRBV6-1, the J gene TRBJ2-5, with 9 bases matching TRBD2. The ends lost 5 bases at V and 7 bases at J; junction bases unmatched: 2. The CDR3 is 12 amino acids. Germline V gene sequence: CDR1 MNHNS, CDR2 SASEGT. The CDR3 sequence is CASSYSGRTQYF. The CDR3 nucleotides are TGTGCCAGCAGTTATAGCGGGAGGACCCAGTACTTC.

V gene TRBV5-1 combines with J gene TRBJ2-5; TRBD2 aligns across 12 bases. CDR3 size: 17 residues. Per germline, CDR1 SGHRS and CDR2 YFSETQ. V was clipped by 7 bases and J by 4 bases; unmatched bases: 14. CDR3 bases: TGCGCCAGCGCCCTGGGCGGGCTAGCGGGAGGGAGAGAGACCCAGTACTTC. This translates into CASALGGLAGGRETQYF.

The chain carries TRBV5-6 and TRBJ1-2; 12 bases are a match to TRBD1. Germline values: CDR1 SGHDT, CDR2 YYEEEE. The length of the CDR3 is 16 residues. The V and J ends lost 0 bases and 5 bases, in that order; junction bases with no gene match: 5. The CDR3 here is CASSLAWGQGAYGYTF. The CDR3 DNA reads as TGTGCCAGCAGCTTGGCTTGGGGACAGGGGGCGTATGGCTACACCTTC.

The chain uses TRBV4-1 and TRBJ2-5, with D possibly matching TRBD2 (7 bases). Germline lookup yields CDR1 MGHRA and CDR2 YSYEKL. Trimming took 0 bases from V and 2 from J, leaving 16 bases between them. This CDR3 spans 17 amino acids. The CDR3 region has the DNA TGCGCCAGCAGCCAAGAGGGGATGAGGGGGGGGCAAGAGACCCAGTACTTC. Amino acid sequence: CASSQEGMRGGQETQYF.

The rearrangement joins TRBV12-5 to TRBJ1-1; no definite D call. V was trimmed by 1 base and J by 5 bases, leaving 8 bases between them. The CDR3 consists of 13 residues. Germline V gives CDR1 LGHNT, CDR2 FRNRAP. The CDR3 reads CASGLGLGTEAFF. CDR3 DNA: TGTGCTAGTGGTTTGGGACTCGGGACTGAAGCTTTCTTT.

The chain employs TRBV6-5 and TRBJ1-5; D perhaps matches TRBD1 (5 bases). The CDR3 loop spans 13 amino acids. Germline loops: CDR1 MNHEY, CDR2 SVGAGI. V gave up 6 bases and J gave up 7 bases, with 13 bases separating them. The CDR3 region is CASSKQEFQPQHF. Here the CDR3 DNA reads TGTGCCAGCAGCAAACAGGAGTTCCAGCCCCAGCATTTT.

This sequence joins TRBV14 and TRBJ2-3; 13 positions agree with TRBD2. This CDR3 contains 15 residues. Germline V gene sequence: CDR1 SGHDN, CDR2 FVKESK. J lost 4 bases, V lost 8 bases, and 6 bases had no gene match. CDR3 sequence: CASRELAGGPDTQYF. In DNA, the CDR3 is TGTGCCAGCCGCGAACTAGCGGGAGGGCCAGATACGCAGTATTTT.

The table lists this clone with a few counts. Here the CDR3 DNA reads TGTGCCAGCAGTAGCAGCTCCGGGACTAGTAGCGAGCAGTACTTC. This sequence encodes CASSSSSGTSSEQYF. This sequence joins TRBV27 and TRBJ2-7, with 8 positions matching TRBD2. The V gene end was trimmed by 5 bases and the J gene end by 6 bases; junction bases not matched to a gene: 12. The length of the CDR3 is 15 residues. CDR1 is MNHEY and CDR2 is SMNVEV in the germline V gene (reference sequence).

The CDR3 DNA is TGTGCCAGCAGTCAGGGACTAGCGGGACTTGAGCAGTTCTTC. Translation: CASSQGLAGLEQFF. The V gene is TRBV28, the J gene TRBJ2-1, with 13 bases fitting TRBD2. Trimming took 5 bases from V and 9 from J; bases not matched to a gene: 4. This CDR3 contains 14 residues. The germline gives CDR1 MDHEN, CDR2 SYDVKM.

The chain recombines TRBV7-8 with TRBJ1-6; 9 bases match TRBD1. From germline, CDR1 is SGHVS and CDR2 FQNEAQ. The CDR3 runs 19 residues. Trimming at V came to 4 bases and at J to 10 bases, leaving 20 bases not matched to a gene. The CDR3: CASSSLPPTGGAIASPLHF. DNA for the CDR3: TGTGCCAGCAGCTCCCTACCCCCTACAGGGGGCGCGATAGCCTCACCCCTCCACTTT.

This clone was picked up a small number of times. The chain carries TRBV5-1 and TRBJ2-3, with TRBD2 identical over 13 bases. CDR3 length equals 16 residues. With 4 bases clipped from V and 4 bases from J, the junction kept 6 bases outside the gene matches. Per germline, CDR1 SGHRS and CDR2 YFSETQ. CDR3 amino acids: CASSARTSGGADTQYF. Here the CDR3 DNA reads TGCGCCAGCAGCGCGCGGACTAGCGGGGGTGCAGATACGCAGTATTTT.

The chain joins TRBV5-1 to TRBJ2-7, with D perhaps TRBD1 (5 bases). The CDR3 runs to 13 residues. With 0 bases removed from V and 3 bases from J, the gap between germline ends came to 7 bases. Germline assignment: CDR1 SGHRS and CDR2 YFSETQ. The CDR3, as DNA: TGCGCCAGCAGCTTGGGACAGATCTACGAGCAGTACTTC. Encoded protein: CASSLGQIYEQYF.

This clone was observed a handful of times. This chain joins TRBV11-3 and TRBJ2-1; possible D gene TRBD2, 5 bases. Per the germline V gene, CDR1 is SGHNT and CDR2 is YENEEA. This CDR3 has 15 amino acids. The V end lost 5 bases, the J end lost 3 bases, and 14 bases lay between the germline ends. The DNA of the CDR3 is TGTGCCAGCAGCGAGGGTCCAGGCTACTACAATGAGCAGTTCTTC. The encoded protein is CASSEGPGYYNEQFF.